Presented here are 32 T cell receptor beta chains from one specimen sequenced in a study of response to subunit inactivated influenza vaccine. TCRdb passed the RT-PCR reads through MiXCR, listing each CDR3 protein once. The table includes fewer than 550,000 distinct CDR3 sequences, roughly 23% detected once. The sample here was CD4+ T cells sorted from PBMCs, taken roughly 5 days after vaccination. The receptors were sampled from a man between 45 and 60 years old who received an inactivated influenza vaccine.

The V gene is TRBV7-6, the J gene TRBJ2-7; TRBD2 is a possible D gene (6 bases). V was cut by 0 bases and J by 0 bases, with 9 bases left in between. In germline, CDR1 is SGHVS, CDR2 FNYEAQ. The length of the CDR3 is 15 residues. CDR3 sequence (DNA): TGTGCCAGCAGCTTAGCGGAGGGATTCTCCTACGAGCAGTACTTC. This translates into CASSLAEGFSYEQYF.

A word on this clonotype: This may be a read error: a much more frequent sequence differs by one nucleotide. The V call is TRBV5-6, the J call TRBJ1-1; D not resolved. The CDR3 covers 12 residues. Germline CDR1 SGHDT, CDR2 YYEEEE. Here the CDR3 reads CASILANTEAFF. DNA of the CDR3: TGTGCCAGCATCTTGGCGAACACTGAAGCTTTCTTT.

This clonotype was counted between two and nine times. The chain combines TRBV5-8 with TRBJ2-7, with 7 bases fitting TRBD1. Germline CDR1 SGHTS, CDR2 YDEGEE. V was pared by 3 bases and J by 3 bases, with 3 bases of the junction left unmatched. This CDR3 contains 13 residues. This CDR3 is CASSSRDSYEQYF. The CDR3 DNA reads as TGTGCCAGCAGCTCCCGGGACAGCTACGAGCAGTACTTC.

A few counts support this clonotype. This chain links TRBV5-1 with TRBJ2-1; D is possibly TRBD1 (6 bases). This CDR3 comprises 15 residues. V gave up 0 bases and J gave up 8 bases, with 15 bases separating them. Germline V gene data show CDR1 as SGHRS and CDR2 as YFSETQ. The CDR3 DNA sequence: TGCGCCAGCAGCTTGGCGTCAAGGGGGAATTATGAGCAGTTCTTC. Translated: CASSLASRGNYEQFF.

The rearrangement uses TRBV14 and TRBJ2-1, with 10 bases that match TRBD1. V shed 5 bases, J shed 6 bases, and the junction held 10 bases outside the gene matches. The CDR3 spans 16 residues. Germline assignment: CDR1 SGHDN and CDR2 FVKESK. The CDR3 spells CASSGPRQGARNEQFF. The DNA for the CDR3 is TGTGCCAGCAGCGGACCCCGACAGGGGGCGCGCAATGAGCAGTTCTTC.

This clonotype was detected a few times. V usage is TRBV12-3 or TRBV12-4 and J usage is TRBJ1-1; D unresolved. V lost 1 base, J lost 7 bases, and 7 bases lay in between. CDR3 length: 12 residues. CDR3 bases: TGTGCCAGCAGTTTAGTTTCCTATGAAGCTTTCTTT. This translates into CASSLVSYEAFF.

The chain couples TRBV20-1 to TRBJ2-3, with D perhaps assigned TRBD1 or TRBD2 (6 bases each). Germline assignment: CDR1 DFQATT and CDR2 SNEGSKA (reference sequence). V was cut by 2 bases and J by 0 bases, with 15 bases left in between. This CDR3 has 16 amino acids. This CDR3 reads CSARLWGASSTDTQYF. CDR3 nucleotides: TGCAGTGCTAGACTCTGGGGGGCTAGCAGCACAGATACGCAGTATTTT.

This clonotype was counted only a few times. The chain links TRBV20-1 to TRBJ2-5; D is perhaps TRBD1 or TRBD2 (6 bases each). Germline V gene lookup returns CDR1 DFQATT and CDR2 SNEGSKA (reference sequence). The CDR3 is 14 residues long. V lost 1 base and J 5 bases, leaving 14 bases between the germline ends. CDR3 sequence reads: CSARGPGARETQYF. The CDR3 DNA reads TGCAGTGCTAGAGGTCCGGGGGCGAGGGAGACCCAGTACTTC.

This clonotype showed up just a few times. The V and J genes are TRBV29-1 and TRBJ2-1, with 7 bases that match TRBD2. Germline values: CDR1 SQVTM, CDR2 ANQGSEA. The CDR3 contains 11 residues. V trimming: 6 bases; J trimming: 8 bases; junction bases outside the gene matches: 4. For the CDR3, the DNA is TGCAGCGTGGGGGGAGGGGATGAGCAGTTCTTC. This encodes CSVGGGDEQFF.

Only a few counts were recorded for this clonotype. V is TRBV20-1 and J is TRBJ2-7; 9 positions agree with TRBD1. CDR1 is DFQATT, CDR2 SNEGSKA, per germline (reference sequence). Trimming removed 6 bases from V and 4 bases from J; junction bases left unmatched: 10. CDR3 length equals 14 residues. The CDR3 protein is CSAPRRDRVYEQYF. The CDR3, as DNA: TGCAGTGCACCTCGCCGGGACAGGGTTTACGAGCAGTACTTC.

This clonotype was counted only a few times. The chain combines TRBV7-2 with TRBJ1-6, with D perhaps matching TRBD1 (6 bases). This CDR3 comprises 14 residues. V dropped 2 bases and J dropped 7 bases, with 9 bases sitting between them. Germline lookup yields CDR1 SGHTA and CDR2 FQGNSA. CDR3 sequence: CASSLQGTNSPLHF. For the CDR3, the DNA is TGTGCCAGCAGCTTACAGGGGACCAATTCACCCCTCCACTTT.

This clonotype came up once. The chain is built from TRBV7-2 and TRBJ2-7, with a tentative D call TRBD1 (5 bases). The CDR3 loop spans 15 amino acids. CDR1 is SGHTA and CDR2 is FQGNSA in the germline V gene. V lost 5 bases to trimming and J lost 2 bases, with 16 bases between them. Written as DNA, the CDR3 is TGTGCCAGCAGCAGAGCCAGGGCAGGCGCCTACGAGCAGTACTTC. Translating gives CASSRARAGAYEQYF. Full variable domain (rest looked up from reference TRBV7-2 and TRBJ2-7): GAGVSQSPSNKVTEKGKDVELRCDPISGHTALYWYRQSLGQGLEFLIYFQGNSAPDKSGLPSDRFSAERTGGSVSTLTIQRTQQEDSAVYLCASSRARAGAYEQYFGPGTRLTVT.

The rearrangement uses TRBV5-1 and TRBJ1-2; D possibly corresponds to TRBD1 (6 bases). The CDR3 length is 17 residues. Germline V lookup: CDR1 SGHRS, CDR2 YFSETQ. With 6 bases removed from V and 6 bases from J, the gap between germline ends came to 27 bases. This CDR3 reads CASNTGATTGPRDGYTF. In DNA, the CDR3 is TGCGCCAGCAACACCGGGGCCACGACAGGTCCTCGGGATGGCTACACCTTC.

This clonotype was seen a few times. The chain uses TRBV19 and TRBJ1-1; perhaps TRBD1 as D (6 bases). Germline lookup yields CDR1 LNHDA and CDR2 SQIVND (reference sequence). CDR3 length equals 14 residues. V lost 1 base and J lost 3, with 9 bases in between. CDR3 bases: TGTGCCAGTAGTATAGTTCCAGGGGACACTGAAGCTTTCTTT. Protein sequence: CASSIVPGDTEAFF.

In this sample, this clonotype turned up a few times. The chain combines TRBV29-1 with TRBJ1-2, with 7 bases matching TRBD1. The CDR3 consists of 13 residues. V shed 7 bases and J 0 bases; nucleotides not matched to a gene: 5. The V gene's germline CDR1 is SQVTM and CDR2 ANQGSEA. CDR3 bases: TGCAGCGGCCAGGGACAGTCTAACTATGGCTACACCTTC. This encodes CSGQGQSNYGYTF.

In its sample, this clonotype was seen a few times. The CDR3 DNA reads as TGTGCCTGGAGCCTAATGGGGCTAGCGGGGAACTACGAGCAGTACTTC. Its translation: CAWSLMGLAGNYEQYF. The rearrangement joins TRBV30 to TRBJ2-7; 9 positions match TRBD2. Looked up from germline, CDR1 is GTSNPN and CDR2 is SVGIG (reference sequence). This CDR3 has 16 amino acids. Germline trimming cut 3 bases from V and 3 bases from J; bases unmatched to any gene: 12.

This clonotype was observed a handful of times. This chain joins TRBV28 and TRBJ1-5; D uncertain. V lost 3 bases, J lost 1 base, and 7 bases lay in between. Germline-derived CDR1 and CDR2 are MDHEN and SYDVKM. The CDR3 spans 14 residues. The DNA for the CDR3 is TGTGCCAGCAGTTTTGGGCAGAGCAATCAGCCCCAGCATTTT. Its translation is CASSFGQSNQPQHF. Full variable domain (remainder filled in from reference TRBV28 and TRBJ1-5): DVKVTQSSRYLVKRTGEKVFLECVQDMDHENMFWYRQDPGLGLRLIYFSYDVKMKEKGDIPEGYSVSREKKERFSLILESASTNQTSMYLCASSFGQSNQPQHFGDGTRLSIL.

The chain joins TRBV20-1 to TRBJ2-1; tentatively, D is TRBD2 (6 bases). CDR3 length: 16 residues. Germline V CDR1 and CDR2: DFQATT, SNEGSKA (reference sequence). With 1 base removed from V and 4 bases from J, the gap between germline ends came to 17 bases. CDR3 loop: CSARGNSGGFYNEQFF. The CDR3 DNA is TGCAGTGCTAGAGGAAATAGCGGTGGTTTTTACAATGAGCAGTTCTTC.

The V and J genes are TRBV5-5 and TRBJ1-1; D is perhaps TRBD1 (5 bases). V lost 1 base to trimming and J lost 4 bases, with 11 bases between them. Germline loops: CDR1 SGHKS, CDR2 YYEKEE (reference sequence). This CDR3 has 14 residues. This CDR3 reads CASSLRLGPTEAFF. Written as DNA, the CDR3 is TGTGCCAGCAGCTTGCGGTTGGGGCCCACTGAAGCTTTCTTT.

J is TRBJ1-2 and V is TRBV28, with 7 bases matching TRBD1. CDR3 length: 16 residues. J lost 2 bases, V lost 8 bases, and 14 bases had no gene match. Germline values: CDR1 MDHEN, CDR2 SYDVKM. The chain's CDR3 is CASRSSPTGDNYGYTF. The CDR3, as DNA: TGTGCCAGCCGGTCGTCTCCCACAGGGGACAACTATGGCTACACCTTC.

CDR3 region: CATSERPGQRSYNEQFF. For the CDR3, the DNA is TGTGCCACCAGTGAACGACCGGGACAGCGTTCCTACAATGAGCAGTTCTTC. The chain joins TRBV24-1 to TRBJ2-1, with 7 nucleotides matching TRBD1. Per the germline V gene, CDR1 is KGHDR and CDR2 is SFDVKD. This CDR3 region has 17 residues. V lost 4 bases and J lost 1; bases outside the gene matches: 9.

The J gene is TRBJ2-5, the V gene TRBV6-1, with 7 positions matching TRBD1. Germline V gives CDR1 MNHNS, CDR2 SASEGT. The trim removed 5 bases at V and 4 bases at J, leaving 10 bases unmatched. The CDR3 consists of 15 residues. The chain's CDR3 is CASSIDRVGGETQYF. CDR3 nucleotides: TGTGCCAGCAGTATAGACAGGGTTGGAGGAGAGACCCAGTACTTC.

This clonotype was seen a handful of times. The chain uses TRBV18 and TRBJ2-7; the D gene is possibly TRBD1 (6 bases). The CDR3 is 14 residues long. Germline-derived CDR1 and CDR2 are KGHSH and LQKENI. Trimming took 3 bases from V and 6 from J, leaving 15 bases between them. The CDR3 region is CASSPRDTQGEQYF. The CDR3 DNA sequence: TGTGCCAGCTCACCCCGGGACACCCAGGGCGAGCAGTACTTC.

This clonotype occurred many times. The chain combines TRBV5-1 with TRBJ2-7, with 8 bases fitting TRBD1. Germline V CDR1 and CDR2: SGHRS, YFSETQ. The V gene end was trimmed by 0 bases and the J gene end by 5 bases; junction bases not matched to a gene: 4. The CDR3 has 14 amino acids. CDR3 in DNA: TGCGCCAGCAGCTTGGAAGGGACAGGCCACGAGCAGTACTTC. This sequence encodes CASSLEGTGHEQYF.

This clonotype was counted only a few times. V gene TRBV7-6 combines with J gene TRBJ2-7, with D possibly matching TRBD1 (6 bases). This CDR3 comprises 14 residues. Trimming shortened V by 5 bases and J by 3 bases, and 14 bases separated the two germline ends. CDR1 and CDR2 from the germline V gene are SGHVS and FNYEAQ. The CDR3 DNA follows: TGTGCCAGCAGCATAAGTACAGGGCACTACGAGCAGTACTTC. This gives the protein CASSISTGHYEQYF. The full variable domain, with the rest looked up from reference TRBV7-6 and TRBJ2-7, is GAGVSQSPRYKVTKRGQDVALRCDPISGHVSLYWYRQALGQGPEFLTYFNYEAQQDKSGLPNDRFSAERPEGSISTLTIQRTEQRDSAMYRCASSISTGHYEQYFGPGTRLTVT.

J is TRBJ2-2 and V is TRBV7-3; D unresolved. The CDR3 loop spans 13 amino acids. Germline CDR1 is SGHTA and CDR2 is FQGTGA. V was pared by 4 bases and J by 4 bases, with 7 bases between. CDR3: CASSSTLTGELFF. The CDR3 region has the DNA TGTGCCAGCAGCTCTACCCTCACCGGGGAGCTGTTTTTT.

The chain carries TRBV3-1 and TRBJ2-2; 13 nucleotides agree with TRBD2. Germline values: CDR1 LGHDT, CDR2 YNNKEL (reference sequence). There are 16 residues in the CDR3. Trimming at V came to 6 bases and at J to 3 bases, leaving 4 bases not matched to a gene. The CDR3 protein is CASRTGLAGHTGELFF. The CDR3 region has the DNA TGTGCCAGCAGAACGGGACTAGCGGGGCACACCGGGGAGCTGTTTTTT.

Only a few counts were recorded for this clonotype. V usage is TRBV25-1 and J usage is TRBJ2-1; TRBD2 matches 15 bases. CDR1 is MGHDK and CDR2 is SYGVNS in the germline V gene. CDR3 length: 13 residues. CDR3 coding DNA: TGTGCGGCGGGACTAGCGGGGGGTCATGAGCAGTTCTTC. Translating it yields CAAGLAGGHEQFF.

For the CDR3, the DNA is TGTGCCAGCGTTAGACAGGGAGACACTGAAGCTTTCTTT. It encodes CASVRQGDTEAFF. The chain employs TRBV21-1 and TRBJ1-1; TRBD1 is the table's D call and was not checked against the DNA. TRBV21-1 represents a pseudogene. The CDR3 has 13 residues.

This clonotype was counted between two and nine times. This chain joins TRBV20-1 and TRBJ1-5; D remains unclear. The V and J ends lost 3 bases and 1 base respectively, with 7 bases between them. CDR1 and CDR2 from the germline V gene are DFQATT and SNEGSKA (reference sequence). The length of the CDR3 is 13 residues. In DNA form, the CDR3 reads TGCAGTGCTAGTGTGGGGAGCAATCAGCCCCAGCATTTT. Amino acid sequence: CSASVGSNQPQHF.

The chain has TRBV28 and TRBJ2-3; TRBD2 matches 7 bases. The CDR3 covers 15 residues. V lost 4 bases and J lost 2; bases outside the gene matches: 6. Per germline, CDR1 MDHEN and CDR2 SYDVKM. For the CDR3, the DNA is TGTGCCAGCAGTTCCCCGGGGGGTCTCACAGATACGCAGTATTTT. This encodes CASSSPGGLTDTQYF.

The sample holds a few counts of this clonotype. CDR3 nucleotides: TGTGCCAGCAGCAAGGACAGGGGGCATTCACCCCTCCACTTT. Translated, it gives CASSKDRGHSPLHF. The V and J genes are TRBV12-3 or TRBV12-4 and TRBJ1-6; 11 nucleotides line up with TRBD1. With V trimmed by 6 bases and J by 8 bases, 3 bases remained unmatched. The CDR3 loop spans 14 amino acids.